Shown below are 22 T cell receptor beta chains from a single sample sequenced in a study of a mutant IDH1 vaccine in newly diagnosed glioma. Antigens for these TCRs are unknown. Time point of the sample: week 35, safety follow-up. Mutant IDH1 20-mer peptide, at 300 ug, made up each vaccine dose, with topical imiquimod. Libraries were prepared by immunoSEQ multiplex PCR; TCRdb keeps only in-frame clonotypes and omits some of them. The table shows about 29,000 clones, with under 80% occurring only once. This specimen consisted of PBMCs, obtained from a glioma patient whose treatment included an IDH1 peptide vaccine. The receptor set was obtained from a man aged 50 to 59 with glioma.

The table lists this clone with a few counts. J is TRBJ1-1 and V is TRBV30; 10 bases line up with TRBD1. Germline CDR1 reads GTSNPN; CDR2 reads SVGIG (reference sequence). The junction had 10 bases not matched to a gene; V was cut back by 5 bases and J by 10 bases. The CDR3 loop spans 13 amino acids. CDR3 sequence (DNA): TGTGCCTGGTCGACAGGGGGCGAACGGGGAGCTTTCTTT. This gives the protein CAWSTGGERGAFF.

The chain employs TRBV19 and TRBJ1-1, with D hard to call. Germline values: CDR1 LNHDA, CDR2 SQIVND (reference sequence). The CDR3 is 14 amino acids. With 7 bases removed from V and 1 base from J, the gap between germline ends came to 13 bases. The CDR3 nucleotides read TGTGCCAGTATGGGGAGCGAAACGAACACTGAAGCTTTCTTT. Translating gives CASMGSETNTEAFF. Full variable domain (missing parts from reference TRBV19 and TRBJ1-1): DGGITQSPKYLFRKEGQNVTLSCEQNLNHDAMYWYRQDPGQGLRLIYYSQIVNDFQKGDIAEGYSVSREKKESFPLTVTSAQKNPTAFYLCASMGSETNTEAFFGQGTRLTVV.

V usage is TRBV11-2 and J usage is TRBJ2-3; a weak D match, TRBD2 (6 bases). The CDR3 contains 14 residues. The germline CDR1 and CDR2 sequences are SGHAT and FQNNGV. The germline V and J ends were trimmed by 4 bases and 1 base, with 9 bases remaining between them. The CDR3: CASSSGVGTDTQYF. In nucleotides, the CDR3 is TGTGCCAGCAGCTCGGGGGTGGGCACAGATACGCAGTATTTT.

The genes are TRBV4-3 and TRBJ2-6; D remains ambiguous. Germline V gene data show CDR1 as LGHNA and CDR2 as YSLEER. The germline V and J ends were trimmed by 0 bases and 0 bases, with 6 bases remaining between them. The CDR3 spans 16 residues. This CDR3 reads CASSQDRSSGANVLTF. CDR3 nucleotides: TGCGCCAGCAGCCAAGATCGGAGCTCTGGGGCCAACGTCCTGACTTTC.

The V gene is TRBV5-4, the J gene TRBJ2-1, with D possibly matching TRBD2 (5 bases). The V end lost 2 bases, the J end lost 9 bases, and 12 bases lay between the germline ends. CDR1 and CDR2 from the germline V gene are SGHNT and YYREEE (reference sequence). The length of the CDR3 is 13 residues. Here the CDR3 reads CASSLEGEGEQFF. CDR3 DNA: TGTGCCAGCAGCTTAGAGGGAGAAGGTGAGCAGTTCTTC.

The chain carries TRBV7-9 and TRBJ2-3; TRBD2 agrees at 14 bases. Germline CDR1 and CDR2: SEHNR and FQNEAQ (reference sequence). Trimming removed 5 bases from V and 0 bases from J; junction bases left unmatched: 7. The CDR3 sequence is 18 residues long. In DNA form, the CDR3 reads TGTGCCAGCAGCCCCCCCGGGACTAGCGGGAGTAGCACAGATACGCAGTATTTT. As protein: CASSPPGTSGSSTDTQYF. The full variable domain, completed using reference TRBV7-9 and TRBJ2-3, is DTGVSQNPRHKITKRGQNVTFRCDPISEHNRLYWYRQTLGQGPEFLTYFQNEAQLEKSRLLSDRFSAERPKGSFSTLEIQRTEQGDSAMYLCASSPPGTSGSSTDTQYFGPGTRLTVL.

The CDR3 loop is CASNRAGVSDTQYF. The CDR3 DNA reads TGTGCCAGCAATAGAGCGGGAGTAAGTGATACGCAGTATTTT. This chain uses TRBV6-5 with TRBJ2-3; 8 bases align to TRBD2. Germline-derived CDR1 and CDR2 are MNHEY and SVGAGI. V shed 7 bases, J shed 6 bases, and the junction held 9 bases outside the gene matches. The CDR3 is 14 amino acids.

This clone has only one observation. The chain recombines TRBV2 with TRBJ2-1; no firm D call. From germline, CDR1 is SNHLY and CDR2 FYNNEI. The V and J ends lost 11 bases and 0 bases respectively, with 11 bases between them. The CDR3 runs 13 residues. In DNA, the CDR3 is TGTGCCGCACAGTTAGACTCCTACAATGAGCAGTTCTTC. Its protein is CAAQLDSYNEQFF.

The chain joins TRBV29-1 to TRBJ2-7; 11 nucleotides match TRBD1. Germline-derived CDR1 and CDR2 are SQVTM and ANQGSEA. The CDR3 sequence is 15 residues long. After removal of 0 bases from V and 0 bases from J, the junction contained 1 base not matched to a gene. In DNA, the CDR3 is TGCAGCGTTGAAGACGGGACAGGGGGCTCCTACGAGCAGTACTTC. This encodes CSVEDGTGGSYEQYF.

This chain uses TRBV6-5 with TRBJ2-7; 7 positions match TRBD1. The CDR3 is 14 residues long. CDR1 is MNHEY and CDR2 is SVGAGI in the germline V gene. The V segment lost 0 bases and the J segment 4 bases; nucleotides outside the gene matches: 3. In nucleotides, the CDR3 is TGTGCCAGCAGTTACTCGGCAGGGGGTTACGAGCAGTACTTC. Amino acid sequence: CASSYSAGGYEQYF.

In its sample, this clone was seen a few times. The chain uses TRBV11-2 and TRBJ2-7; weak D call: TRBD1 (6 bases). V dropped 1 base and J dropped 5 bases, with 15 bases sitting between them. This CDR3 has 15 amino acids. Germline CDR1 and CDR2: SGHAT and FQNNGV. CDR3 protein: CASSLVQGPPDEQYF. DNA for the CDR3: TGTGCCAGCAGCTTAGTACAGGGACCCCCCGACGAGCAGTACTTC.

This clone showed up just a few times. The DNA of the CDR3 is TGTGCCATCAGTGAGGGGGGCACTGAAGCTTTCTTT. This gives the protein CAISEGGTEAFF. The chain joins TRBV10-3 to TRBJ1-1, with D possibly matching TRBD1 (5 bases). The CDR3 runs 12 residues. The germline V gene encodes CDR1 ENHRY and CDR2 SYGVKD. V lost 2 bases and J lost 4, with 5 bases in between.

V usage is TRBV7-9 and J usage is TRBJ1-4; perhaps TRBD1 as D (5 bases). The CDR3 contains 17 residues. Germline lookup yields CDR1 SEHNR and CDR2 FQNEAQ (reference sequence). V dropped 1 base and J dropped 0 bases, with 12 bases sitting between them. This CDR3 reads CASSLGGGRATNEKLFF. In nucleotides, the CDR3 is TGTGCCAGCAGCTTAGGGGGCGGGCGCGCAACTAATGAAAAACTGTTTTTT. Based on the CDR3 plus reference TRBV7-9 and TRBJ1-4, the full variable domain is DTGVSQNPRHKITKRGQNVTFRCDPISEHNRLYWYRQTLGQGPEFLTYFQNEAQLEKSRLLSDRFSAERPKGSFSTLEIQRTEQGDSAMYLCASSLGGGRATNEKLFFGSGTQLSVL.

Details on this clone: A junction end diverges from the germline sequence, so it may reflect a read error. The chain has TRBV5-6 and TRBJ2-7, with TRBD2 matching 7 bases. The CDR3 sequence is 14 residues long. Germline lookup yields CDR1 SGHDT and CDR2 YYEEEE. CDR3 in DNA: TGTGCCAGCAGCTTGCTAGCGGAATCCTTCGAGCAGTACTTC. Translating it yields CASSLLAESFEQYF.

The table lists this clone with a count of one. This chain uses TRBV6-5 with TRBJ1-1, with 7 bases lining up with TRBD1. Trimming cost V 7 bases and J 1 base; bases outside gene matches: 9. The CDR3 contains 15 residues. Germline V CDR1 and CDR2: MNHEY, SVGAGI. CDR3 nucleotides: TGTGCCAGCACAGGGGGGGGTTACCAGAACACTGAAGCTTTCTTT. It codes for CASTGGGYQNTEAFF.

The V and J genes are TRBV7-3 and TRBJ1-2; D unclear. Trimming removed 2 bases from V and 1 base from J, with 5 bases in between. Germline loops: CDR1 SGHTA, CDR2 FQGTGA. The CDR3 consists of 13 residues. CDR3 nucleotides: TGTGCCAGCAGCTTAGGCGGTAACTATGGCTACACCTTC. Translation gives CASSLGGNYGYTF.

V gene TRBV7-2 combines with J gene TRBJ1-2; 11 bases map to TRBD1. The J segment lost 7 bases and the V segment lost 6 bases, leaving 7 bases of the junction unmatched. CDR1 is SGHTA, CDR2 FQGNSA, per germline. The CDR3 totals 14 residues. CDR3 DNA sequence: TGTGCCAGCAGGCTGGGGGGACAGGGGGGTGGCTACACCTTC. Encoded protein: CASRLGGQGGGYTF.

The genes are TRBV5-1 and TRBJ1-1; no reliable D call. V was trimmed by 6 bases and J by 5 bases, leaving 8 bases between them. Looked up from germline, CDR1 is SGHRS and CDR2 is YFSETQ. There are 11 residues in the CDR3. CDR3 protein: CASKRETEAFF. Written as DNA, the CDR3 is TGCGCCAGCAAAAGGGAGACTGAAGCTTTCTTT.

V gene TRBV5-1 combines with J gene TRBJ1-4, with TRBD1 matching 9 bases. Unmatched junction bases numbered 4, after V lost 4 bases and J lost 0 bases. The germline gives CDR1 SGHRS, CDR2 YFSETQ. The CDR3 is 16 amino acids. As DNA, the CDR3 is TGCGCCAGCAGCCAGGGACAGGGAGCAACTAATGAAAAACTGTTTTTT. This translates into CASSQGQGATNEKLFF. The complete variable domain, with remaining parts taken from reference TRBV5-1 and TRBJ1-4, reads KAGVTQTPRYLIKTRGQQVTLSCSPISGHRSVSWYQQTPGQGLQFLFEYFSETQRNKGNFPGRFSGRQFSNSRSEMNVSTLELGDSALYLCASSQGQGATNEKLFFGSGTQLSVL.

The rearrangement links TRBV5-1 to TRBJ2-6, with unresolved D. The CDR3 spans 15 residues. Germline V gene lookup returns CDR1 SGHRS and CDR2 YFSETQ. The V and J ends lost 5 bases and 2 bases respectively, with 11 bases between them. As DNA, the CDR3 is TGCGCCAGCAGGTTTCCGGACCCTGGGGCCAACGTCCTGACTTTC. It codes for CASRFPDPGANVLTF.

The rearrangement joins TRBV2 to TRBJ2-7; possible D gene TRBD2, 5 bases. Germline V gene data show CDR1 as SNHLY and CDR2 as FYNNEI. The V gene lost 6 bases and the J gene lost 3 bases, with 15 bases spanning the gap. The CDR3 is 14 amino acids. The CDR3 loop reads CASRPRATLYEQYF. In DNA, the CDR3 is TGTGCCAGCAGGCCGAGGGCCACCCTCTACGAGCAGTACTTC.

V is TRBV4-3 and J is TRBJ1-6; no reliable D call. V gave up 0 bases and J gave up 7 bases, with 10 bases separating them. The CDR3 consists of 15 residues. Germline V gene lookup returns CDR1 LGHNA and CDR2 YSLEER. The chain's CDR3 is CASSQDGRRNSPLHF. CDR3 nucleotide sequence: TGCGCCAGCAGCCAAGACGGAAGGCGGAATTCACCCCTCCACTTT.